These 22 T cell receptor beta chains were sequenced from one sample in a study of blood T cell repertoires in COVID-19. Only in-frame clones appear in the TCRdb table, and some are missing; sequencing was by immunoSEQ multiplex PCR. The top ten hold more than 2.5% of the sample, which has some 200,000 clones, about 86% seen once. The sample consisted of peripheral blood. The receptors here all came from a woman aged 30 to 39 who had recovered from COVID-19.

The chain joins TRBV5-1 to TRBJ2-5, with 9 nucleotides matching TRBD2. CDR1 SGHRS and CDR2 YFSETQ come from the germline V gene. This CDR3 spans 18 amino acids. Trimming cost V 4 bases and J 3 bases; bases outside gene matches: 16. Here the CDR3 reads CASSPASSTSGKEETQYF. DNA for the CDR3: TGCGCCAGCAGCCCGGCCTCATCGACTAGCGGCAAAGAAGAGACCCAGTACTTC.

The chain employs TRBV6-5 and TRBJ2-7; perhaps TRBD2 as D (6 bases). Germline CDR1 reads MNHEY; CDR2 reads SVGAGI. There are 16 residues in the CDR3. V was shortened by 4 bases and J by 2 bases, with 18 bases between the two germline ends. The DNA for the CDR3 is TGTGCCAGCAGTTCCCCCCGTGGGGCGGGGCCCTACGAGCAGTACTTC. Its translation: CASSSPRGAGPYEQYF.

The chain uses TRBV30 and TRBJ1-6; 7 bases are shared with TRBD1. The CDR3 covers 18 residues. Germline CDR1 is GTSNPN and CDR2 is SVGIG (reference sequence). V lost 2 bases to trimming and J lost 0 bases; unmatched junction nucleotides: 10. The CDR3 region has the DNA TGTGCCTGGAGTACGGGACAGAGCCTAAGCTCCTATAATTCACCCCTCCACTTT. This codes for CAWSTGQSLSSYNSPLHF.

This chain's CDR3 is CASSIAGGTDTQYF. The CDR3 nucleotides read TGTGCCAGTAGTATAGCGGGAGGCACAGATACGCAGTATTTT. The rearrangement joins TRBV19 to TRBJ2-3; weak D call: TRBD2 (6 bases). Germline V gene lookup returns CDR1 LNHDA and CDR2 SQIVND (reference sequence). CDR3 size: 14 residues. V lost 1 base and J lost 1, with 6 bases in between.

V gene TRBV3-1 (or the pseudogene TRBV3-2) combines with J gene TRBJ1-1, with 8 bases matching TRBD1. Germline-derived CDR1 and CDR2 are LGHDT and YNNKEL (reference sequence). There are 15 residues in the CDR3. Trimming at V came to 4 bases and at J to 0 bases, leaving 4 bases not matched to a gene. CDR3 residues: CASSPSDRVNTEAFF. The CDR3, as DNA: TGTGCCAGCAGCCCCTCGGACAGGGTGAACACTGAAGCTTTCTTT.

This chain joins TRBV11-2 and TRBJ2-2, with TRBD1 identical over 8 bases. Germline V gene lookup returns CDR1 SGHAT and CDR2 FQNNGV. The V gene end was trimmed by 5 bases and the J gene end by 6 bases; junction bases not matched to a gene: 11. The CDR3 sequence is 16 residues long. In DNA form, the CDR3 reads TGTGCCAGCAGCCTCCAGGGGGCCGAAAAAGCCGGGGAGCTGTTTTTT. Residues: CASSLQGAEKAGELFF.

This chain uses TRBV30 with TRBJ1-5; no reliable D call. CDR3 length equals 17 residues. The V gene lost 2 bases and the J gene lost 5 bases, with 22 bases spanning the gap. Looked up from germline, CDR1 is GTSNPN and CDR2 is SVGIG (reference sequence). The CDR3 DNA reads as TGTGCCTGGAGTTCAGGAGCCCGGGCGGGGAATGATCAGCCCCAGCATTTT. Encoded protein: CAWSSGARAGNDQPQHF.

The chain recombines TRBV19 with TRBJ1-1; 9 bases match TRBD1. Germline V lookup: CDR1 LNHDA, CDR2 SQIVND (reference sequence). V trimming: 5 bases; J trimming: 5 bases; junction bases outside the gene matches: 9. This CDR3 comprises 15 residues. The CDR3 bases are TGTGCCAGTAGTTTTCCCGGGACAGGGAGGACTGAAGCTTTCTTT. Amino acid sequence: CASSFPGTGRTEAFF.

This clone appeared a few times. The CDR3 sequence: CASSLGQGRIDEQYF. The CDR3 nucleotides are TGTGCCAGCAGCCTCGGACAGGGAAGAATCGACGAGCAGTACTTC. V is TRBV5-6 and J is TRBJ2-7, with 8 bases identical to TRBD1. CDR3 length equals 15 residues. Germline V gene sequence: CDR1 SGHDT, CDR2 YYEEEE. With 4 bases clipped from V and 5 bases from J, the junction kept 11 bases outside the gene matches. Full variable domain (outside the CDR3, taken from reference TRBV5-6 and TRBJ2-7): DAGVTQSPTHLIKTRGQQVTLRCSPKSGHDTVSWYQQALGQGPQFIFQYYEEEERQRGNFPDRFSGHQFPNYSSELNVNALLLGDSALYLCASSLGQGRIDEQYFGPGTRLTVT.

The chain links TRBV19 to TRBJ2-3; D is uncertain. V lost 2 bases, J lost 5 bases, and 2 bases lay in between. Germline V gene data show CDR1 as LNHDA and CDR2 as SQIVND (reference sequence). The CDR3 extends over 11 amino acids. CDR3 loop: CASSILDTQYF. The CDR3 region has the DNA TGTGCCAGTAGTATACTAGATACGCAGTATTTT.

V and J are TRBV24-1 and TRBJ2-4; D is possibly TRBD2 (7 bases). The CDR3 covers 15 residues. V lost 8 bases and J 1 base, leaving 14 bases between the germline ends. Germline lookup yields CDR1 KGHDR and CDR2 SFDVKD. This CDR3 is CATIEGGAAKNIQYF. Here the CDR3 DNA reads TGTGCCACCATAGAGGGGGGGGCGGCCAAAAACATTCAGTACTTC.

The CDR3 bases are TGCGCCAGCAGCTTTTCAGGGACTTCTGAGGAAAAACTGTTTTTT. It specifies CASSFSGTSEEKLFF. The chain carries TRBV5-1 and TRBJ1-4, with D maybe TRBD1 (5 bases). V lost 2 bases to trimming and J lost 8 bases, with 16 bases between them. The CDR3 sequence is 15 residues long. Germline CDR1 SGHRS, CDR2 YFSETQ.

The chain is built from TRBV6-1 and TRBJ2-4; D is perhaps TRBD1 (6 bases). Germline V gives CDR1 MNHNS, CDR2 SASEGT. This CDR3 comprises 18 residues. V was clipped by 0 bases and J by 0 bases, with 15 bases between them. CDR3 sequence reads: CASSEAHFGGIAKNIQYF. CDR3 nucleotides: TGTGCCAGCAGTGAAGCGCACTTTGGGGGCATAGCCAAAAACATTCAGTACTTC.

The chain combines TRBV2 with TRBJ2-5, with 8 bases that match TRBD2. The CDR3 contains 14 residues. Germline trimming cut 5 bases from V and 1 base from J; bases unmatched to any gene: 3. CDR1 and CDR2 from the germline V gene are SNHLY and FYNNEI. The CDR3 sequence is CASSSTSGQETQYF. The CDR3 DNA is TGTGCCAGCAGTTCTACTAGCGGCCAAGAGACCCAGTACTTC. Full variable domain (missing parts from reference TRBV2 and TRBJ2-5): EPEVTQTPSHQVTQMGQEVILRCVPISNHLYFYWYRQILGQKVEFLVSFYNNEISEKSEIFDDQFSVERPDGSNFTLKIRSTKLEDSAMYFCASSSTSGQETQYFGPGTRLLVL.

This clone came up many times. J is TRBJ1-4 and V is TRBV5-6, with unresolved D. Germline CDR1 and CDR2: SGHDT and YYEEEE. V was pared by 4 bases and J by 8 bases, with 9 bases between. CDR3 size: 12 residues. Written as DNA, the CDR3 is TGTGCCAGCAGCATTCAGAAGGAAAAACTGTTTTTT. Its protein product is CASSIQKEKLFF.

This chain joins TRBV12-5 and TRBJ2-1; unclear D gene. The CDR3 is 12 residues long. The germline V gene encodes CDR1 LGHNT and CDR2 FRNRAP. The V and J ends lost 5 bases and 10 bases respectively, with 12 bases between them. In DNA form, the CDR3 reads TGTGCTAGTGGTGCCTTCGAGGTAGAGCAGTTCTTC. Protein sequence: CASGAFEVEQFF. Complete variable domain (other parts from reference TRBV12-5 and TRBJ2-1): DARVTQTPRHKVTEMGQEVTMRCQPILGHNTVFWYRQTMMQGLELLAYFRNRAPLDDSGMPKDRFSAEMPDATLATLKIQPSEPRDSAVYFCASGAFEVEQFFGPGTRLTVL.

CDR3 DNA: TGTGCCACCAGTGATTCGGCAGGGGGCTACTCTGGGGCCAACGTCCTGACTTTC. Protein sequence: CATSDSAGGYSGANVLTF. V and J are TRBV24-1 and TRBJ2-6, with 8 bases fitting TRBD1. From germline, CDR1 is KGHDR and CDR2 SFDVKD. This CDR3 has 18 amino acids. After removal of 2 bases from V and 0 bases from J, the junction contained 5 bases not matched to a gene.

The rearrangement uses TRBV12-5 and TRBJ2-2, with 10 bases identical to TRBD2. Germline V gives CDR1 LGHNT, CDR2 FRNRAP. The CDR3 loop spans 16 amino acids. V shed 5 bases and J 4 bases; nucleotides not matched to a gene: 7. CDR3 sequence (DNA): TGTGCTAGTGGTCCCGGGACTAGCGAAGTCACCGGGGAGCTGTTTTTT. Protein sequence: CASGPGTSEVTGELFF.

The gene calls are TRBV4-1 and TRBJ2-7, with TRBD2 identical over 9 bases. V trimming: 5 bases; J trimming: 5 bases; junction bases outside the gene matches: 7. Germline V gene lookup returns CDR1 MGHRA and CDR2 YSYEKL. CDR3 length: 14 residues. The CDR3 protein is CASSYLAGEDEQYF. The CDR3 DNA reads as TGCGCCAGCAGCTACTTAGCGGGAGAGGACGAGCAGTACTTC.

The J gene is TRBJ2-3, the V gene TRBV10-3, with TRBD2 matching 7 bases. V lost 8 bases, J lost 1 base, and 3 bases stayed unmatched. In germline, CDR1 is ENHRY, CDR2 SYGVKD. This CDR3 has 13 amino acids. CDR3: CAIRGEGTDTQYF. The CDR3 nucleotides read TGTGCCATCCGGGGGGAGGGCACAGATACGCAGTATTTT.

V usage is TRBV27 and J usage is TRBJ2-5, with a tentative D call TRBD1 (6 bases). V lost 3 bases to trimming and J lost 2 bases, with 7 bases between them. This CDR3 is built from 13 residues. Germline V gene lookup returns CDR1 MNHEY and CDR2 SMNVEV (reference sequence). For the CDR3, the DNA is TGTGCCAGCAGTTTTGGGACACAAGAGACCCAGTACTTC. As protein: CASSFGTQETQYF.

The chain employs TRBV27 and TRBJ2-7, with D perhaps TRBD1 (6 bases). The V gene lost 6 bases and the J gene lost 2 bases, with 11 bases spanning the gap. Germline CDR1 is MNHEY and CDR2 is SMNVEV (reference sequence). The CDR3 spans 13 residues. CDR3 region: CASSVQGPYEQYF. The CDR3 nucleotides read TGTGCCAGCAGCGTACAGGGACCCTACGAGCAGTACTTC.